These T cell receptor beta chains were read from a single sample in a study of OX40 agonist ivuxolimab in advanced cancers. Method: immunoSEQ multiplex PCR; TCRdb's copy keeps in-frame clones and lacks some. The sample consists of approximately 90,000 clones, over 75% of them appearing once. This sample comprised CD4+ or CD8+ T cells sorted from blood, obtained in a trial of the OX40 agonist ivuxolimab. The origin of the receptors is an adult with an advanced solid tumor such as melanoma, head and neck, liver or kidney cancer. CDR3s include the opening cysteine and the closing phenylalanine or tryptophan. A D gene is named only where the DNA matches it firmly. Clone size appears in some rows only: once, few, many, or a class for an expanded clone.

D: NA; size: NA; J: TRBJ1-1; V: TRBV6-5; CDR3: CATRRWKNTEAFF; DNA: TGTGCCACACGGCGGTGGAAGAACACTGAAGCTTTCTTT
D: NA; size: NA; J: TRBJ1-2; V: TRBV4-1; CDR3: CASSQDGPATINYGYTF; DNA: TGCGCCAGCAGCCAAGATGGACCGGCCACTATTAACTATGGCTACACCTTC
D: TRBD2; size: NA; J: TRBJ2-2; V: TRBV4-2; CDR3: CASSQVSGGADTGELFF; DNA: TGTGCCAGCAGCCAAGTCAGCGGGGGGGCCGACACCGGGGAGCTGTTTTTT
D: NA; size: NA; J: TRBJ2-3; V: TRBV21-1; CDR3: CASSKVSTFSTDTQYF; DNA: TGTGCCAGCAGCAAAGTCAGTACGTTCTCCACAGATACGCAGTATTTT
D: NA; size: NA; J: TRBJ2-7; V: TRBV13; CDR3: CASSSGGPYEQYF; DNA: TGTGCCAGCAGCTCGGGGGGCCCCTACGAGCAGTACTTC
D: TRBD1; size: NA; J: TRBJ2-5; V: TRBV9; CDR3: CASSVDRVQETQYF; DNA: TGTGCCAGCAGCGTCGACAGGGTCCAAGAGACCCAGTACTTC
D: NA; size: NA; J: TRBJ2-5; V: TRBV5-1; CDR3: CASSLGQGRETQYF; DNA: TGCGCCAGCAGCTTGGGGCAGGGACGGGAGACCCAGTACTTC
D: NA; size: NA; J: TRBJ1-3; V: TRBV10-2; CDR3: CASSDPGNTIYF; DNA: TGCGCCAGCAGTGATCCTGGAAACACCATATATTTT
D: TRBD1; size: NA; J: TRBJ1-6; V: TRBV5-8; CDR3: CASSISGTANSPLHF; DNA: TGTGCCAGCAGCATCTCCGGGACAGCTAATTCACCCCTCCACTTT
D: TRBD1; size: NA; J: TRBJ1-6; V: TRBV5-1; CDR3: CASSLDRGRNSPLHF; DNA: TGCGCCAGCAGCTTGGACAGGGGGCGAAATTCACCCCTCCACTTT
D: TRBD1; size: NA; J: TRBJ1-5; V: TRBV18; CDR3: CASSRDRDGPQHF; DNA: TGTGCCAGCTCCCGGGACAGGGATGGTCCCCAGCATTTT
D: TRBD1; size: few; J: TRBJ2-7; V: TRBV10-2; CDR3: CASRKTGSSSYEQYF; DNA: TGCGCCAGCAGGAAGACAGGGTCGAGCTCCTACGAGCAGTACTTC
D: NA; size: NA; J: TRBJ2-7; V: TRBV5-4; CDR3: CASSLGGINEQYF; DNA: TGTGCCAGCAGCTTGGGAGGTATTAACGAGCAGTACTTC
D: NA; size: NA; J: TRBJ1-1; V: TRBV19; CDR3: CASSILGRRGTEAFF; DNA: TGTGCCAGTAGTATCTTAGGCAGGCGGGGCACTGAAGCTTTCTTT
D: NA; size: NA; J: TRBJ1-6; V: TRBV27; CDR3: CASSFRGDSPLHF; DNA: TGTGCCAGCAGTTTTAGGGGGGATTCACCCCTCCACTTT
D: NA; size: once; J: TRBJ2-5; V: TRBV7-2; CDR3: CASSQQITGETQYF; DNA: TGTGCCAGCAGCCAACAGATTACGGGAGAGACCCAGTACTTC
D: NA; size: NA; J: TRBJ2-4; V: TRBV7-9; CDR3: CASSPPARQIKNIQYF; DNA: TGTGCCAGCAGCCCGCCGGCAAGACAGATCAAAAACATTCAGTACTTC